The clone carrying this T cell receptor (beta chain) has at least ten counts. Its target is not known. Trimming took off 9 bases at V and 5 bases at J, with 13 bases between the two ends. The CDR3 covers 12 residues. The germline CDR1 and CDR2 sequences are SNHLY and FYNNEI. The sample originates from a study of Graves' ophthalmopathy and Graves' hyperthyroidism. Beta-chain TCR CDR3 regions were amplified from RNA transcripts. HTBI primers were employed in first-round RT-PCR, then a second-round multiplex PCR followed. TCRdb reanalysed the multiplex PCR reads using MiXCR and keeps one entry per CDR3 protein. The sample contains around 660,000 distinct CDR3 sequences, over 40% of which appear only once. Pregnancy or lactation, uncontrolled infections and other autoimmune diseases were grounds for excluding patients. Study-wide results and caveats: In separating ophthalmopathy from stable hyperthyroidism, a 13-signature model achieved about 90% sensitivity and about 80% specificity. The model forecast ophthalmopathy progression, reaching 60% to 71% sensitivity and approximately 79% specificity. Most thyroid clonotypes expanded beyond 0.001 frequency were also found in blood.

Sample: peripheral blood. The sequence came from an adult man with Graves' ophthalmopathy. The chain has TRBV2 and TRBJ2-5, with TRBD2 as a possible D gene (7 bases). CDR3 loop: CASKGGGETQYF. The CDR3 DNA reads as TGTGCCAGTAAAGGGGGAGGGGAGACCCAGTACTTC.